Listed here are 4 T cell receptor beta chains from one sample, sequenced in a study of blood T cell repertoires in COVID-19. TCRdb's copy holds only in-frame clones and misses some; the assay was immunoSEQ multiplex PCR. Seen here are roughly 87,000 clones, roughly 78% observed once, and the top ten hold 14%. Sequences were obtained from peripheral blood. The receptors stem from a woman older than 75 with acute or convalescent COVID-19.

The chain recombines TRBV2 with TRBJ1-1; TRBD1 might be the D (6 bases). V lost 4 bases, J lost 9 bases, and 15 bases lay in between. Per the germline V gene, CDR1 is SNHLY and CDR2 is FYNNEI. CDR3 size: 13 residues. Here the CDR3 DNA reads TGTGCCAGCAGTGTTCAGGGGCAGGGAAAAGCTTTCTTT. Residues: CASSVQGQGKAFF. The complete variable domain, with remaining parts taken from reference TRBV2 and TRBJ1-1, reads EPEVTQTPSHQVTQMGQEVILRCVPISNHLYFYWYRQILGQKVEFLVSFYNNEISEKSEIFDDQFSVERPDGSNFTLKIRSTKLEDSAMYFCASSVQGQGKAFFGQGTRLTVV.

The rearrangement joins TRBV7-8 to TRBJ2-4, with TRBD2 matching over 11 bases. Germline CDR1 is SGHVS and CDR2 is FQNEAQ. Germline trimming cut 2 bases from V and 3 bases from J; bases unmatched to any gene: 9. This CDR3 spans 18 amino acids. In nucleotides, the CDR3 is TGTGCCAGCAGCTTACCCATTAGACTAGCGGGGAACAAAAACATTCAGTACTTC. This gives the protein CASSLPIRLAGNKNIQYF.

The chain uses TRBV16 and TRBJ2-3; 11 nucleotides agree with TRBD1. CDR1 is KGHSY and CDR2 is FQNENV in the germline V gene. J lost 4 bases, V lost 0 bases, and 9 bases had no gene match. This CDR3 is built from 18 residues. CDR3 sequence: CASSQSVRDRGKADTQYF. The CDR3 DNA is TGTGCCAGCAGCCAATCGGTGAGGGACAGGGGGAAGGCAGATACGCAGTATTTT.

This clone was counted many times. J is TRBJ2-7 and V is TRBV6-2 or TRBV6-3, with a tentative D call TRBD1 (5 bases). Germline V gene data show CDR1 as MNHEY and CDR2 as SVGEGT. Trimming took off 4 bases at V and 6 bases at J, with 13 bases between the two ends. This CDR3 comprises 13 residues. CDR3 residues: CASSLQGQGEQYF. The CDR3 DNA reads as TGTGCCAGCAGTTTACAAGGGCAGGGCGAGCAGTACTTC.